The 32 T cell receptor beta chains below all came from one sample that was sequenced in a study of cytomegalovirus exposure and HLA in healthy donors. 13 Jbeta primers and 60 Vbeta primers were used for the PCR. The protocol was immunoSEQ multiplex PCR, while the TCRdb copy is restricted to in-frame clones and leaves out a portion. This table has about 59,000 clones, roughly 75% appearing once. What was sequenced was PBMCs. The receptor source for this set is a man younger than 45 in good health and CMV-seropositive.

This clone was found many times. This sequence joins TRBV7-8 and TRBJ2-3; D remains unclear. Trimming pared 1 base from V and 0 bases from J, leaving 11 bases between. The CDR3 runs to 16 residues. Germline CDR1 SGHVS, CDR2 FQNEAQ. CDR3 loop: CASSLEPPFSTDTQYF. CDR3 DNA sequence: TGTGCCAGCAGCTTAGAGCCACCCTTTAGCACAGATACGCAGTATTTT.

CDR3 DNA sequence: TGTGCCAGCAGCTTGTCAGGGGGGAACTACGAGCAGTACTTC. Amino acid sequence: CASSLSGGNYEQYF. The chain links TRBV21-1 to TRBJ2-7; the DNA was not used to check the table's D call, TRBD1. TRBV21-1 is deemed a pseudogene. The CDR3 spans 14 residues.

Remarks on this clone: The same CDR3 can be traced to other DNA sequences in this sample. The chain uses TRBV30 and TRBJ1-1; D not resolved. The CDR3 consists of 12 residues. V shed 2 bases and J shed 4 bases, with 8 bases lying between them. Germline V gives CDR1 GTSNPN, CDR2 SVGIG (reference sequence). CDR3 DNA: TGTGCCTGGAGTCTCCGAGTCACTGAAGCTTTCTTT. It yields the protein CAWSLRVTEAFF.

V is TRBV5-4 and J is TRBJ2-2; 9 positions match TRBD1. Germline CDR1 SGHNT, CDR2 YYREEE (reference sequence). The V segment lost 1 base and the J segment 1 base; nucleotides outside the gene matches: 2. The CDR3 extends over 16 amino acids. For the CDR3, the DNA is TGTGCCAGCAGCTTGTTGACAGGGGGGAACACCGGGGAGCTGTTTTTT. This encodes CASSLLTGGNTGELFF.

The chain is built from TRBV7-2 and TRBJ2-7; weak D call: TRBD2 (7 bases). Germline loops: CDR1 SGHTA, CDR2 FQGNSA. The germline V and J ends were trimmed by 5 bases and 0 bases, with 14 bases remaining between them. The CDR3 is 15 residues long. CDR3 sequence reads: CASSRRGGFSYEQYF. Written as DNA, the CDR3 is TGTGCCAGCAGCCGGAGGGGGGGCTTCTCCTACGAGCAGTACTTC.

This rearrangement joins TRBV5-1 to TRBJ1-6; D not certain. The germline V and J ends were trimmed by 0 bases and 6 bases, with 7 bases remaining between them. The germline gives CDR1 SGHRS, CDR2 YFSETQ. This CDR3 comprises 14 residues. CDR3 amino acids: CASSLGQVNSPLHF. As DNA, the CDR3 is TGCGCCAGCAGCTTGGGGCAGGTTAATTCACCCCTCCACTTT.

The V and J genes are TRBV7-8 and TRBJ1-1; D is possibly TRBD1 (6 bases). Germline values: CDR1 SGHVS, CDR2 FQNEAQ. Trimming shortened V by 5 bases and J by 0 bases, and 13 bases separated the two germline ends. The CDR3 is 15 residues long. In DNA, the CDR3 is TGTGCCAGCAGCCCCCCGACAGGCATGAACACTGAAGCTTTCTTT. Protein product: CASSPPTGMNTEAFF.

This chain connects TRBV6-6 to TRBJ1-6; TRBD1 is a possible D gene (6 bases). There are 14 residues in the CDR3. Trimming left V 6 bases short and J 13 bases short, with 19 bases between. Germline values: CDR1 MNHNY, CDR2 SVGAGI (reference sequence). CDR3 nucleotide sequence: TGTGCCAGCAGCCCCCGACAGGCCGGGACCCCCCTCCACTTT. Residues: CASSPRQAGTPLHF.

The rearrangement uses TRBV20-1 and TRBJ1-1; perhaps TRBD1 as D (6 bases). This CDR3 contains 11 residues. Germline V gives CDR1 DFQATT, CDR2 SNEGSKA (reference sequence). Trimming removed 5 bases at V and 7 bases at J, with 11 bases between. This chain's CDR3 is CSALRGGEAFF. For the CDR3, the DNA is TGCAGTGCTTTAAGGGGGGGTGAAGCTTTCTTT.

This clone came up a few times. The gene calls are TRBV19 and TRBJ1-5; D not certain. The CDR3 has 17 residues. Trimming took 2 bases from V and 0 from J, leaving 14 bases between them. CDR1 and CDR2 from the germline V gene are LNHDA and SQIVND (reference sequence). This CDR3 is CASSINQVIYSNQPQHF. Written as DNA, the CDR3 is TGTGCCAGTAGTATAAATCAGGTGATTTATAGCAATCAGCCCCAGCATTTT.

DNA of the CDR3: TGTGCCAGCAGGGGGACAGGGGTAGAGACCCAGTACTTC. This sequence encodes CASRGTGVETQYF. This sequence joins TRBV6-1 and TRBJ2-5; 10 nucleotides line up with TRBD1. The CDR3 is 13 amino acids. The V gene's germline CDR1 is MNHNS and CDR2 SASEGT. V was pared by 6 bases and J by 4 bases, with 2 bases of the junction left unmatched.

This chain connects TRBV6-5 to TRBJ2-5; D may be TRBD1 (6 bases). This CDR3 has 14 residues. Germline assignment: CDR1 MNHEY and CDR2 SVGAGI. V dropped 4 bases and J dropped 7 bases, with 16 bases sitting between them. The chain's CDR3 is CASSSPDSRRTQYF. The DNA of the CDR3 is TGTGCCAGCAGTTCCCCGGACAGCCGGCGGACCCAGTACTTC.

CDR3 region: CASSVVPAISRWDTQYF. Here the CDR3 DNA reads TGTGCCAGCAGCGTAGTCCCTGCTATTTCCCGGTGGGATACGCAGTATTTT. V and J are TRBV9 and TRBJ2-3; D gene unclear. The CDR3 length is 17 residues. CDR1 is SGDLS, CDR2 YYNGEE, per germline. The V end was cut by 0 bases, the J end by 6 bases, with 20 bases between.

The chain carries TRBV6-5 and TRBJ1-6; D might be TRBD1 (5 bases). The CDR3 is made up of 13 amino acids. V was trimmed by 5 bases and J by 13 bases, leaving 15 bases between them. Germline CDR1 reads MNHEY; CDR2 reads SVGAGI. CDR3 amino acids: CASSESGGDPLHF. Written as DNA, the CDR3 is TGTGCCAGCAGTGAATCTGGGGGGGATCCCCTCCACTTT.

Only one count was recorded for this clone. The chain has TRBV27 and TRBJ2-4; 9 nucleotides match TRBD1. Germline CDR1 is MNHEY and CDR2 is SMNVEV (reference sequence). The CDR3 loop spans 18 amino acids. Losses at the gene ends were 6 bases for V and 0 bases for J; bases not matched to a gene: 12. CDR3 nucleotides: TGTGCCAGCAGGGGCCGGGACAGGGACCCTATAGCCAAAAACATTCAGTACTTC. As protein: CASRGRDRDPIAKNIQYF.

The chain combines TRBV6-1 with TRBJ2-7; the D gene is possibly TRBD1 (5 bases). Germline CDR1 and CDR2: MNHNS and SASEGT. The germline V and J ends were trimmed by 4 bases and 0 bases, with 7 bases remaining between them. This CDR3 is 13 amino acids long. The CDR3 DNA sequence: TGTGCCAGCAGTGGACAGCCCTCCTACGAGCAGTACTTC. Its translation is CASSGQPSYEQYF.

V gene TRBV5-6 combines with J gene TRBJ2-1; a possible D gene is TRBD2 (8 bases). The V end lost 6 bases, the J end lost 9 bases, and 25 bases lay between the germline ends. CDR1 and CDR2 from the germline V gene are SGHDT and YYEEEE. This CDR3 comprises 16 residues. CDR3: CASTLGGAIQGGEQFF. CDR3 sequence (DNA): TGTGCCAGCACCCTCGGGGGGGCAATTCAGGGGGGTGAGCAGTTCTTC.

The rearrangement links TRBV7-2 to TRBJ2-1; 14 nucleotides match TRBD2. The ends lost 5 bases at V and 6 bases at J; junction bases unmatched: 9. The CDR3 spans 17 residues. CDR1 and CDR2 from the germline V gene are SGHTA and FQGNSA. The CDR3 DNA sequence: TGTGCCAGCAGCCCCTACTCCGGACTAGCGGGGGGCAATGAGCAGTTCTTC. Its translation: CASSPYSGLAGGNEQFF.

This clone was seen only once. The chain uses TRBV7-2 and TRBJ2-7; D not resolved. The V and J ends lost 5 bases and 2 bases respectively, with 13 bases between them. Germline assignment: CDR1 SGHTA and CDR2 FQGNSA. This CDR3 region has 14 residues. CDR3 sequence (DNA): TGTGCCAGCAGCCCCCATCTACTTACCTACGAGCAGTACTTC. It is translated as CASSPHLLTYEQYF.

This clone occurred once. This chain uses TRBV5-5 with TRBJ1-5, with D perhaps TRBD1 (5 bases). V shed 1 base and J shed 11 bases, with 31 bases lying between them. Germline-derived CDR1 and CDR2 are SGHKS and YYEKEE (reference sequence). CDR3 length: 19 residues. Written as DNA, the CDR3 is TGTGCCAGCAGCTTGTTGTGGGGGTGGGCCGGCTCGGAGGGTACAGCCCAGCATTTT. As protein: CASSLLWGWAGSEGTAQHF.

V is TRBV7-9 and J is TRBJ1-1, with 12 bases that match TRBD1. This CDR3 spans 18 amino acids. Germline V gives CDR1 SEHNR, CDR2 FQNEAQ (reference sequence). Trimming took 1 base from V and 8 from J; bases not matched to a gene: 14. The CDR3: CASSLDGTGGARGREAFF. Written as DNA, the CDR3 is TGTGCCAGCAGCTTAGATGGGACAGGGGGCGCGAGGGGGAGGGAAGCTTTCTTT.

This clone was counted between two and nine times. The V gene is TRBV5-1, the J gene TRBJ2-3, with 10 bases aligning to TRBD2. J gave up 4 bases and V 4 bases, and 9 bases lay outside the gene matches. Per germline, CDR1 SGHRS and CDR2 YFSETQ. This CDR3 region has 16 residues. The CDR3, as DNA: TGCGCCAGCAGCCCTGGAGCGGGGGGGGGCGCAGATACGCAGTATTTT. This codes for CASSPGAGGGADTQYF. Drawing the rest from reference TRBV5-1 and TRBJ2-3, the complete variable domain is KAGVTQTPRYLIKTRGQQVTLSCSPISGHRSVSWYQQTPGQGLQFLFEYFSETQRNKGNFPGRFSGRQFSNSRSEMNVSTLELGDSALYLCASSPGAGGGADTQYFGPGTRLTVL.

This clone appeared once. The chain has TRBV7-9 and TRBJ1-6; D is uncertain. This CDR3 has 15 amino acids. V lost 6 bases and J lost 4, with 13 bases in between. CDR1 is SEHNR, CDR2 FQNEAQ, per germline (reference sequence). The CDR3 reads CASSLQQIYNSPLHF. CDR3 coding DNA: TGTGCCAGCAGTTTACAACAGATTTATAATTCACCCCTCCACTTT. Full variable domain (rest looked up from reference TRBV7-9 and TRBJ1-6): DTGVSQNPRHKITKRGQNVTFRCDPISEHNRLYWYRQTLGQGPEFLTYFQNEAQLEKSRLLSDRFSAERPKGSFSTLEIQRTEQGDSAMYLCASSLQQIYNSPLHFGNGTRLTVT.

The chain is built from TRBV5-1 and TRBJ2-5; the match to TRBD1 covers 9 bases. The CDR3 sequence is 18 residues long. Germline-derived CDR1 and CDR2 are SGHRS and YFSETQ. With V trimmed by 1 base and J by 5 bases, 15 bases remained unmatched. CDR3 DNA sequence: TGCGCCAGCAGCTTGTCTCGGACAGGGGACGGTTTGATGGAGACCCAGTACTTC. Translation gives CASSLSRTGDGLMETQYF.

This chain uses TRBV6-9 with TRBJ1-6, with D possibly matching TRBD1 (6 bases). This CDR3 has 14 residues. Germline V gene lookup returns CDR1 MNHGY and CDR2 SVAAGI. Trimming stripped 9 bases from V and 5 bases from J, with 14 bases between. CDR3 sequence (DNA): TGTGCCAGGCCAGGGGCGGCAGATAATTCACCCCTCCACTTT. It is translated as CARPGAADNSPLHF.

The rearrangement joins TRBV11-2 to TRBJ2-7; D is unresolved. V lost 5 bases to trimming and J lost 3 bases, with 5 bases between them. The CDR3 loop spans 11 amino acids. Germline CDR1 is SGHAT and CDR2 is FQNNGV. In DNA form, the CDR3 reads TGTGCCAGCAGCCCGAGCTACGAGCAGTACTTC. Translation gives CASSPSYEQYF.

This CDR3 reads CASSTGQGNHEQFF. The CDR3 DNA sequence: TGTGCCAGCAGTACTGGACAGGGGAACCATGAGCAGTTCTTC. The V gene is TRBV6-4, the J gene TRBJ2-1, with TRBD1 identical over 9 bases. Germline-derived CDR1 and CDR2 are MRHNA and SNTAGT. This CDR3 spans 14 amino acids. The V and J ends lost 5 bases and 8 bases, in that order; junction bases with no gene match: 7.

The chain employs TRBV29-1 and TRBJ1-2; D call uncertain. The V gene lost 5 bases and the J gene lost 0 bases, with 7 bases spanning the gap. CDR1 and CDR2 (germline): SQVTM, ANQGSEA. The CDR3 consists of 12 residues. The CDR3 nucleotides are TGCAGCGTTTATACAGCTAACTATGGCTACACCTTC. Translated, it gives CSVYTANYGYTF.

The V gene is TRBV19, the J gene TRBJ2-7; TRBD1 matches at 7 bases. Germline CDR1 LNHDA, CDR2 SQIVND (reference sequence). J lost 1 base, V lost 6 bases, and 18 bases had no gene match. The CDR3 is 18 amino acids. CDR3: CASSPRARGRPLSYEQYF. The CDR3 region has the DNA TGTGCCAGTAGCCCACGGGCCAGGGGGAGACCATTATCCTACGAGCAGTACTTC.

The rearrangement joins TRBV28 to TRBJ1-5; D remains ambiguous. V shed 1 base and J shed 3 bases, with 7 bases lying between them. This CDR3 region has 14 residues. From germline, CDR1 is MDHEN and CDR2 SYDVKM. CDR3 residues: CASSLSPHNQPQHF. The CDR3 DNA sequence: TGTGCCAGCAGTTTATCCCCACACAATCAGCCCCAGCATTTT.

The genes are TRBV5-1 and TRBJ2-5; 8 bases map to TRBD1. The DNA end is a closer match to TRBJ2-7, so the J assignment may be wrong. Per germline, CDR1 SGHRS and CDR2 YFSETQ. CDR3 size: 13 residues. DNA for the CDR3: TGCGCCAGCAGCATCCAACAGGGGGACGAGCAGTACTTC. It yields the protein CASSIQQGDEQYF.

The rearrangement joins TRBV7-2 to TRBJ2-7, with 15 positions matching TRBD2. V lost 5 bases and J lost 7; bases outside the gene matches: 3. The CDR3 runs to 14 residues. Germline CDR1 reads SGHTA; CDR2 reads FQGNSA. CDR3 DNA: TGTGCCAGCAGCGCCGGGACTAGCGGGGGGGAGCAGTACTTC. It encodes CASSAGTSGGEQYF.